Below are 23 T cell receptor beta chains sequenced from a single sample in a study of blood T cell repertoires in COVID-19. Data came from immunoSEQ multiplex PCR; TCRdb stores just in-frame clones and leaves some out. In the table there are under 150,000 clones, around 84% of which are singletons. Sequenced: peripheral blood. These receptors were taken from a human donor in a cohort sampled during active COVID-19.

This clone was recorded once. This chain joins TRBV6-5 and TRBJ1-1; D might be TRBD1 (6 bases). The CDR3 loop spans 15 amino acids. Germline-derived CDR1 and CDR2 are MNHEY and SVGAGI. Trimming cost V 0 bases and J 7 bases, with 15 bases left between them. In DNA, the CDR3 is TGTGCCAGCAGTTACTCACTACAGGGTTTTGGTGAAGCTTTCTTT. Encoded protein: CASSYSLQGFGEAFF.

The genes are TRBV6-1 and TRBJ1-5; TRBD1 is a possible D gene (5 bases). This CDR3 has 16 amino acids. Germline CDR1 is MNHNS and CDR2 is SASEGT. The V gene lost 4 bases and the J gene lost 2 bases, with 15 bases spanning the gap. CDR3: CASSGGAGLGNQPQHF. The CDR3, as DNA: TGTGCCAGCAGTGGCGGGGCAGGGCTGGGCAATCAGCCCCAGCATTTT.

The genes are TRBV7-9 and TRBJ1-1, with D possibly TRBD1 on 6 matching bases. V shed 5 bases and J shed 4 bases, with 20 bases lying between them. The CDR3 runs 16 residues. The germline gives CDR1 SEHNR, CDR2 FQNEAQ (reference sequence). CDR3 DNA: TGTGCCAGCAGCCCCGGGGGAGGGGGGGGCGTCACTGAAGCTTTCTTT. Translation: CASSPGGGGGVTEAFF.

CDR3 nucleotides: TGTGCCAGTAGTATCCACACGACAGACCCTATGGAGCCCCAGCATTTT. It specifies CASSIHTTDPMEPQHF. This rearrangement joins TRBV19 to TRBJ1-5, with a tentative D call TRBD1 (5 bases). V was clipped by 3 bases and J by 8 bases, with 20 bases between them. Germline V gene sequence: CDR1 LNHDA, CDR2 SQIVND (reference sequence). CDR3 length equals 16 residues.

V is TRBV20-1 and J is TRBJ1-1; 7 bases align to TRBD1. V lost 8 bases, J lost 4 bases, and 4 bases stayed unmatched. The V gene's germline CDR1 is DFQATT and CDR2 SNEGSKA (reference sequence). This CDR3 region has 11 residues. The CDR3 spells CSSKGATEAFF. The CDR3 bases are TGCAGTTCCAAGGGGGCCACTGAAGCTTTCTTT.

This chain links TRBV28 with TRBJ1-6; D call uncertain. Trimming took off 5 bases at V and 6 bases at J, with 5 bases between the two ends. Germline V gene data show CDR1 as MDHEN and CDR2 as SYDVKM. The length of the CDR3 is 12 residues. The CDR3 DNA follows: TGTGCCAGCAGTGAGCTTAATTCACCCCTCCACTTT. It yields the protein CASSELNSPLHF.

This chain joins TRBV7-9 and TRBJ2-5, with a weak D call TRBD1 (6 bases). Germline V CDR1 and CDR2: SEHNR, FQNEAQ (reference sequence). The CDR3 totals 14 residues. The V end lost 5 bases, the J end lost 4 bases, and 14 bases lay between the germline ends. The CDR3 nucleotides are TGTGCCAGCAGCCACAGGGACCGGGGAGAGACCCAGTACTTC. The encoded protein is CASSHRDRGETQYF.

This chain uses TRBV7-2 with TRBJ2-5; no clear D. V shed 1 base and J shed 3 bases, with 6 bases lying between them. The length of the CDR3 is 13 residues. CDR1 and CDR2 from the germline V gene are SGHTA and FQGNSA. CDR3 in amino acids: CASSLDRKETQYF. CDR3 sequence (DNA): TGTGCCAGCAGCTTAGACAGAAAAGAGACCCAGTACTTC.

V gene TRBV6-5 combines with J gene TRBJ2-5; 8 positions match TRBD1. Germline values: CDR1 MNHEY, CDR2 SVGAGI. V gave up 4 bases and J gave up 4 bases; unmatched junction bases: 11. The CDR3 runs 16 residues. The CDR3 spells CASSFSQGAWGETQYF. The CDR3 nucleotides are TGTGCCAGCAGTTTCTCGCAGGGGGCGTGGGGAGAGACCCAGTACTTC.

V gene TRBV7-8 combines with J gene TRBJ1-4; tentatively, D is TRBD1 (6 bases). The CDR3 sequence is 14 residues long. Germline CDR1 is SGHVS and CDR2 is FQNEAQ. Trimming took 4 bases from V and 5 from J, leaving 11 bases between them. The chain's CDR3 is CASSWGGGNEKLFF. DNA of the CDR3: TGTGCCAGCAGCTGGGGGGGCGGAAATGAAAAACTGTTTTTT.

This clone was counted between two and nine times. The chain combines TRBV18 with TRBJ1-6, with 10 bases fitting TRBD1. The CDR3 has 16 amino acids. The germline CDR1 and CDR2 sequences are KGHSH and LQKENI. J gave up 9 bases and V 1 base, and 6 bases lay outside the gene matches. The CDR3 is CASSPLETGGSSPLHF. The CDR3 coding sequence is TGTGCCAGCTCACCACTAGAGACAGGGGGCTCTTCACCCCTCCACTTT.

The V and J genes are TRBV28 and TRBJ1-2; TRBD1 is a possible D gene (5 bases). The CDR3 is 11 amino acids. V dropped 7 bases and J dropped 8 bases, with 11 bases sitting between them. The V gene's germline CDR1 is MDHEN and CDR2 SYDVKM. CDR3 nucleotides: TGTGCCAGCACGGGTCAGGGAGGCTACACCTTC. Translated, it gives CASTGQGGYTF.

This clone came up once. The V call is TRBV19, the J call TRBJ1-1; D is uncertain. The CDR3 runs 12 residues. CDR1 LNHDA and CDR2 SQIVND come from the germline V gene (reference sequence). The V end lost 5 bases, the J end lost 4 bases, and 8 bases lay between the germline ends. The CDR3 sequence is CASSARSTEAFF. The DNA of the CDR3 is TGTGCCAGTAGTGCCCGGTCCACTGAAGCTTTCTTT.

This rearrangement joins TRBV9 to TRBJ1-3; perhaps TRBD1 as D (6 bases). The V gene's germline CDR1 is SGDLS and CDR2 YYNGEE. Trimming removed 0 bases from V and 1 base from J, with 11 bases in between. The CDR3 runs 16 residues. The CDR3 loop reads CASSVAQGWSGNTIYF. CDR3 in DNA: TGTGCCAGCAGCGTAGCTCAGGGGTGGTCTGGAAACACCATATATTTT. Full variable domain (rest looked up from reference TRBV9 and TRBJ1-3): DSGVTQTPKHLITATGQRVTLRCSPRSGDLSVYWYQQSLDQGLQFLIQYYNGEERAKGNILERFSAQQFPDLHSELNLSSLELGDSALYFCASSVAQGWSGNTIYFGEGSWLTVV.

This chain joins TRBV7-9 and TRBJ2-7; 7 bases map to TRBD2. Looked up from germline, CDR1 is SEHNR and CDR2 is FQNEAQ (reference sequence). This CDR3 contains 15 residues. Trimming took 3 bases from V and 1 from J; bases not matched to a gene: 6. This CDR3 is CASSLAGEMSYEQYF. CDR3 nucleotides: TGTGCCAGCAGCTTGGCGGGAGAAATGTCCTACGAGCAGTACTTC.

This chain connects TRBV13 to TRBJ1-1, with D tentatively TRBD1 (6 bases). Germline V gene lookup returns CDR1 PRHDT and CDR2 FYEKMQ (reference sequence). This CDR3 region has 14 residues. V lost 6 bases and J 4 bases, leaving 15 bases between the germline ends. CDR3 region: CASSKGHSSTEAFF. In nucleotides, the CDR3 is TGTGCCAGCAGTAAGGGACACTCGAGCACTGAAGCTTTCTTT.

The chain carries TRBV7-2 and TRBJ1-1; a possible D gene is TRBD1 (6 bases). Trimming removed 6 bases from V and 1 base from J, with 12 bases in between. The CDR3 extends over 14 amino acids. In germline, CDR1 is SGHTA, CDR2 FQGNSA. This CDR3 is CASRRDRRNTEAFF. CDR3 coding DNA: TGTGCCAGCAGGCGCGACAGGAGGAACACTGAAGCTTTCTTT.

The chain is built from TRBV5-6 and TRBJ2-3; 8 nucleotides line up with TRBD1. The CDR3 covers 13 residues. The V segment lost 3 bases and the J segment 8 bases; nucleotides outside the gene matches: 5. Germline V gene sequence: CDR1 SGHDT, CDR2 YYEEEE. The CDR3: CASSSLTGATQYF. The CDR3 DNA sequence: TGTGCCAGCAGCTCCTTGACAGGGGCTACGCAGTATTTT.

The gene calls are TRBV7-8 and TRBJ2-1, with TRBD1 matching 7 bases. This CDR3 has 16 amino acids. The J segment lost 8 bases and the V segment lost 0 bases, leaving 10 bases of the junction unmatched. Germline V gene lookup returns CDR1 SGHVS and CDR2 FQNEAQ. The CDR3 nucleotides are TGTGCCAGCAGCTTAGCGTTCGGGGACAGAGGCGATGAGCAGTTCTTC. Translated: CASSLAFGDRGDEQFF.

J is TRBJ2-7 and V is TRBV4-1; TRBD1 matches at 9 bases. The germline V gene encodes CDR1 MGHRA and CDR2 YSYEKL. J gave up 0 bases and V 4 bases, and 1 base lay outside the gene matches. The CDR3 has 14 amino acids. The CDR3 reads CASSPGQGSYEQYF. In DNA, the CDR3 is TGCGCCAGCAGCCCGGGACAGGGCTCCTACGAGCAGTACTTC.

The chain uses TRBV3-1 (or the pseudogene TRBV3-2) and TRBJ1-2, with D tentatively TRBD1 (6 bases). Germline V gene sequence: CDR1 LGHDT, CDR2 YNNKEL (reference sequence). CDR3 length: 13 amino acids. V was cut by 4 bases and J by 8 bases, with 14 bases left in between. The CDR3 nucleotides are TGTGCCAGCAGCCTCCAGGGGACATCAGGCTACACCTTC. Protein product: CASSLQGTSGYTF.

The CDR3 sequence: CASSEAGTPNQPQHF. As DNA, the CDR3 is TGTGCCAGCAGCGAAGCCGGGACACCAAATCAGCCCCAGCATTTT. The chain links TRBV9 to TRBJ1-5; TRBD1 might be the D (6 bases). The CDR3 totals 15 residues. The germline gives CDR1 SGDLS, CDR2 YYNGEE. Between the trimmed V and J ends, which lost 3 bases and 4 bases, there was a span of 14 bases.

The chain recombines TRBV24-1 with TRBJ2-2, with D perhaps matching TRBD1 (6 bases). Germline V CDR1 and CDR2: KGHDR, SFDVKD. The CDR3 is 17 amino acids. V gave up 1 base and J gave up 1 base, with 12 bases separating them. CDR3 bases: TGTGCCACCAGTGATTTCCCCGGGACAAAGAACACCGGGGAGCTGTTTTTT. It encodes CATSDFPGTKNTGELFF.